The 14 T cell receptor beta chains given below trace back to one sample, sequenced in a study of OX40 agonist ivuxolimab in advanced cancers. Clones were read by immunoSEQ multiplex PCR, and TCRdb kept only the in-frame ones, dropping some. The sample contains 50,000 to 75,000 clones, approximately 90% of which appear only once. Material: CD4+ or CD8+ T cells sorted from blood, obtained in a trial of the OX40 agonist ivuxolimab. The receptor source for this set is an adult with an advanced solid tumor such as melanoma, head and neck, liver or kidney cancer.

The chain links TRBV9 to TRBJ1-1; possibly TRBD1 for D (6 bases). The CDR3 has 14 amino acids. Trimming removed 4 bases from V and 4 bases from J, with 14 bases in between. Germline-derived CDR1 and CDR2 are SGDLS and YYNGEE. In DNA, the CDR3 is TGTGCCAGCAGCCTCCAACAGGGAGGCACTGAAGCTTTCTTT. Amino acid sequence: CASSLQQGGTEAFF.

A remark on this clone: One end of the junction varies from germline; a read error may be responsible. The chain employs TRBV13 and TRBJ2-7; 10 positions match TRBD2. The CDR3 runs 15 residues. Germline CDR1 reads PRHDT; CDR2 reads FYEKMQ (reference sequence). This chain's CDR3 is CAGSILAGVSYEQYF. CDR3 DNA sequence: TGTGCCGGCAGCATCCTAGCGGGGGTTTCCTACGAGCAGTACTTC.

This chain joins TRBV28 and TRBJ2-2; 12 bases match TRBD2. The CDR3 has 17 residues. With 5 bases clipped from V and 4 bases from J, the junction kept 8 bases outside the gene matches. Germline CDR1 and CDR2: MDHEN and SYDVKM. The CDR3 DNA is TGTGCCAGCAGTAGACTAGCGGGAGTGGGGGGCACCGGGGAGCTGTTTTTT. Residues: CASSRLAGVGGTGELFF.

The chain is built from TRBV2 and TRBJ2-7; no definite D call. This CDR3 has 14 residues. Germline CDR1 reads SNHLY; CDR2 reads FYNNEI. Trimming took off 1 base at V and 2 bases at J, with 9 bases between the two ends. Here the CDR3 reads CASSEVVPTYEQYF. CDR3 DNA: TGTGCCAGCAGTGAAGTGGTTCCAACCTACGAGCAGTACTTC.

The rearrangement uses TRBV2 and TRBJ1-5, with D hard to call. CDR3 size: 12 residues. Germline values: CDR1 SNHLY, CDR2 FYNNEI. The V end was cut by 7 bases, the J end by 10 bases, with 14 bases between. CDR3 sequence (DNA): TGTGCCAGCACTTCAAGCGGGGAACCCCAGCATTTT. It yields the protein CASTSSGEPQHF.

This clone was seen once. This chain's CDR3 is CASSYRVASTKNIQYF. CDR3 in DNA: TGTGCCAGCAGTTACCGAGTAGCGTCTACTAAAAACATTCAGTACTTC. J is TRBJ2-4 and V is TRBV6-6; the D gene is possibly TRBD2 (5 bases). V was cut by 2 bases and J by 4 bases, with 15 bases left in between. This CDR3 is 16 amino acids long. Germline-derived CDR1 and CDR2 are MNHNY and SVGAGI (reference sequence).

Comments on this clone: Its ends do not fully match the called genes, so a read error is possible. The gene calls are TRBV29-1 and TRBJ2-4; perhaps D is TRBD1 or TRBD2 (6 bases each). This CDR3 has 18 amino acids. Germline lookup yields CDR1 SQVTM and CDR2 ANQGSEA. CDR3 loop: CSVEGRDIDLTAKNIQYF. In DNA form, the CDR3 reads TGCAGCGTCGAAGGGCGGGACATAGACCTTACAGCCAAAAACATTCAGTACTTC.

The chain recombines TRBV29-1 with TRBJ2-2, with a weak D call TRBD1 (8 bases). The CDR3 is 18 amino acids. V was trimmed by 7 bases and J by 1 base, leaving 25 bases between them. In germline, CDR1 is SQVTM, CDR2 ANQGSEA. The CDR3 region is CSGGLDRVAGVNTGELFF. DNA of the CDR3: TGCAGCGGCGGATTGGACAGGGTGGCGGGAGTGAACACCGGGGAGCTGTTTTTT.

The V and J genes are TRBV29-1 and TRBJ2-7; D is possibly TRBD1 (6 bases). Trimming took off 7 bases at V and 3 bases at J, with 13 bases between the two ends. This CDR3 spans 12 amino acids. CDR1 is SQVTM, CDR2 ANQGSEA, per germline. This chain's CDR3 is CSAHRDNYEQYF. Written as DNA, the CDR3 is TGCAGCGCCCACCGGGACAACTACGAGCAGTACTTC.

The chain is built from TRBV30 and TRBJ1-3; TRBD1 is a possible D gene (6 bases). The CDR3 loop spans 14 amino acids. V was cut by 2 bases and J by 4 bases, with 12 bases left in between. The germline V gene encodes CDR1 GTSNPN and CDR2 SVGIG (reference sequence). The CDR3 DNA reads TGTGCCTGGAGTCCGGGACAATCGGGAAACACCATATATTTT. The encoded protein is CAWSPGQSGNTIYF.

The V and J genes are TRBV27 and TRBJ2-7, with D possibly being TRBD2 (6 bases). With 6 bases removed from V and 2 bases from J, the gap between germline ends came to 14 bases. This CDR3 comprises 14 residues. Germline V CDR1 and CDR2: MNHEY, SMNVEV (reference sequence). For the CDR3, the DNA is TGTGCCAGCAGCCCTCTAGCGAGGACCTACGAGCAGTACTTC. This encodes CASSPLARTYEQYF.

The chain combines TRBV2 with TRBJ2-5; the match to TRBD1 covers 7 bases. With V trimmed by 2 bases and J by 2 bases, 5 bases remained unmatched. Germline V CDR1 and CDR2: SNHLY, FYNNEI. The CDR3 is 15 residues long. CDR3 in DNA: TGTGCCAGCAGTGAAACAGGGGTTGGTCAAGAGACCCAGTACTTC. Translation gives CASSETGVGQETQYF. Full variable domain (outside the CDR3, taken from reference TRBV2 and TRBJ2-5): EPEVTQTPSHQVTQMGQEVILRCVPISNHLYFYWYRQILGQKVEFLVSFYNNEISEKSEIFDDQFSVERPDGSNFTLKIRSTKLEDSAMYFCASSETGVGQETQYFGPGTRLLVL.

The V gene is TRBV18, the J gene TRBJ1-2; a weak D match, TRBD1 (5 bases). The CDR3 is 13 amino acids. Per germline, CDR1 KGHSH and CDR2 LQKENI. Trimming pared 3 bases from V and 8 bases from J, leaving 13 bases between. The CDR3 protein is CASSPGQLYGYTF. Written as DNA, the CDR3 is TGTGCCAGCTCACCCGGACAACTTTACGGCTACACCTTC.

This clone showed up just once. The chain uses TRBV10-3 and TRBJ2-5; no firm D call. Germline lookup yields CDR1 ENHRY and CDR2 SYGVKD. This CDR3 spans 11 amino acids. Trimming took off 2 bases at V and 5 bases at J, with 3 bases between the two ends. The CDR3 region has the DNA TGTGCCATCAGTGAGAGGGAGACCCAGTACTTC. Protein product: CAISERETQYF.